One and the same sample provided the 3 T cell receptor beta chains below, sequenced in a study of blood T cell repertoires in COVID-19 (dated by TCRdb to 2018 to 2020). Receptors were amplified or captured by the immunoSEQ multiplex PCR assay. Imported from immuneACCESS, the table was reduced by TCRdb to in-frame sequences with V and J called. These copies leave out some clones; in studies compared against another copy, an unresolved V gene accounts for under half, and the cause of the remainder is not known. The sample table contains 110,000 or so clones; only one count was recorded for approximately 80% of them. The biggest ten clones account for about 8.5% of the sample. Sequenced input: peripheral blood. These receptors came from a woman aged 40 to 49 with acute or convalescent COVID-19.

The CDR3 sequence is CATSKASGGNNEQFF. DNA of the CDR3: TGTGCCACCAGTAAGGCTAGCGGGGGGAACAATGAGCAGTTCTTC. The chain employs TRBV24-1 and TRBJ2-1; 11 bases are a match to TRBD2. Trimming removed 6 bases from V and 5 bases from J; junction bases left unmatched: 5. The germline V gene has CDR1 KGHDR and CDR2 SFDVKD. The CDR3 spans 15 residues.

The chain couples TRBV5-1 to TRBJ2-7; TRBD1 might be the D (5 bases). Germline loops: CDR1 SGHRS, CDR2 YFSETQ. CDR3 length: 12 residues. Trimming cost V 5 bases and J 5 bases, with 11 bases left between them. The CDR3, as DNA: TGCGCCAGCAGTTGGCAGGGAAACGAGCAGTACTTC. It encodes CASSWQGNEQYF.

The CDR3 reads CASSRDGQGTFTNEKLFF. CDR3 DNA: TGCGCCAGCAGCCGAGATGGACAGGGGACGTTCACTAATGAAAAACTGTTTTTT. The chain links TRBV5-1 to TRBJ1-4; 9 bases match TRBD1. Germline trimming cut 4 bases from V and 2 bases from J; bases unmatched to any gene: 12. The CDR3 is 18 amino acids. Germline CDR1 is SGHRS and CDR2 is YFSETQ. Together with reference TRBV5-1 and TRBJ1-4, the CDR3 gives the full variable domain: KAGVTQTPRYLIKTRGQQVTLSCSPISGHRSVSWYQQTPGQGLQFLFEYFSETQRNKGNFPGRFSGRQFSNSRSEMNVSTLELGDSALYLCASSRDGQGTFTNEKLFFGSGTQLSVL.